The source of this TCR beta chain is a study of beta chain features in type 1 diabetes. Study-wide results and caveats: Type 1 diabetes patients had TCRB CDR3s that were shorter (moderately but significantly so) in all four CD4+ subsets.

A remark on this clone: Its antigen is not identified.

CDR1 and CDR2 (germline): SGHTA, FQGNSA. Germline trimming cut 5 bases from V and 6 bases from J; bases unmatched to any gene: 7. The CDR3 totals 15 residues. The study reverse transcribed the entire isolated RNA, so it sequenced expressed TCRB transcripts. TCRdb's copy holds only in-frame clones and misses some; the assay was immunoSEQ multiplex PCR. The sample contains about 360,000 clones, around an eighth of which appear only once. The chain combines TRBV7-2 with TRBJ1-2; TRBD1 matches 12 bases. Sequenced: naive CD4+ T cells from blood. The TCR comes from a man between 18 and 29 years old in good health. The CDR3 bases are TGTGCCAGCAGCCACCAAGGGACAGGGGGCGATGGCTACACCTTC. Protein sequence: CASSHQGTGGDGYTF. The full variable domain, completed using reference TRBV7-2 and TRBJ1-2, is GAGVSQSPSNKVTEKGKDVELRCDPISGHTALYWYRQSLGQGLEFLIYFQGNSAPDKSGLPSDRFSAERTGGSVSTLTIQRTQQEDSAVYLCASSHQGTGGDGYTFGSGTRLTVV.